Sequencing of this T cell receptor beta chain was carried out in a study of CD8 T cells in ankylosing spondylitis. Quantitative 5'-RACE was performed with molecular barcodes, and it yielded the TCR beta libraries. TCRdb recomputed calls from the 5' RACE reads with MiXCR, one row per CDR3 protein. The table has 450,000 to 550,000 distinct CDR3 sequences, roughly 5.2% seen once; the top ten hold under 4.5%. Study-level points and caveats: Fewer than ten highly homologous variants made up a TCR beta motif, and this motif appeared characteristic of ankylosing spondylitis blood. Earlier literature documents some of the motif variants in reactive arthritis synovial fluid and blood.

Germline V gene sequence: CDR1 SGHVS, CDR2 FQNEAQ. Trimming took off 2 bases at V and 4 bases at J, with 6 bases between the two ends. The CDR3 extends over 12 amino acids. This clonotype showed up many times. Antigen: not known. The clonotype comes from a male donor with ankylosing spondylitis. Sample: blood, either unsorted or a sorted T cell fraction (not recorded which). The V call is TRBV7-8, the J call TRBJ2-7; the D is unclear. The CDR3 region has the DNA TGTGCCAGCAGCTTAATGGCATACGAGCAGTACTTC. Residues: CASSLMAYEQYF.